This passage covers 30 T cell receptor beta chains from one sample sequenced in a study of blood T cell repertoires in COVID-19. Generated by immunoSEQ multiplex PCR, the TCRdb table keeps only in-frame clones and is missing some. The table lists roughly 170,000 clones, about 74% of them singletons, with under 3.5% in the top ten. The sequenced material came from peripheral blood. These receptors were collected from a woman aged 80 or older with acute or convalescent COVID-19.

The CDR3 spells CASSLVNIVNTEAFF. The CDR3 DNA is TGTGCCAGCAGCTTAGTCAACATTGTGAACACTGAAGCTTTCTTT. The chain is built from TRBV11-2 and TRBJ1-1; D unclear. Trimming shortened V by 1 base and J by 0 bases, and 9 bases separated the two germline ends. The CDR3 length is 15 residues. The germline V gene encodes CDR1 SGHAT and CDR2 FQNNGV.

This clone has more than one count but fewer than ten. The chain recombines TRBV28 with TRBJ1-2, with 9 bases aligning to TRBD1. The ends lost 5 bases at V and 3 bases at J; junction bases unmatched: 7. The CDR3 contains 15 residues. Germline V gives CDR1 MDHEN, CDR2 SYDVKM. In nucleotides, the CDR3 is TGTGCCAGCAGTGGGGGACAGGGTCCTTACTATGGCTACACCTTC. It translates to CASSGGQGPYYGYTF.

This clone was seen a single time. V is TRBV10-1 and J is TRBJ2-3; D is ambiguous. This CDR3 comprises 15 residues. Between the trimmed V and J ends, which lost 10 bases and 0 bases, there was a span of 17 bases. CDR1 and CDR2 (germline): WNHNN, SYGVQD (reference sequence). For the CDR3, the DNA is TGCGCCACTGAAGAGAATTCTGGTAGCACAGATACGCAGTATTTT. Amino acids: CATEENSGSTDTQYF.

This chain joins TRBV29-1 and TRBJ1-5; D is uncertain. Trimming left V 4 bases short and J 4 bases short, with 14 bases between. The CDR3 is 14 amino acids. Germline assignment: CDR1 SQVTM and CDR2 ANQGSEA. The CDR3 region is CSVVSGSGNQPQHF. CDR3 DNA sequence: TGCAGCGTTGTTTCAGGCTCGGGAAATCAGCCCCAGCATTTT.

This chain uses TRBV6-5 with TRBJ2-1; 12 positions agree with TRBD1. The V gene end was trimmed by 8 bases and the J gene end by 7 bases; junction bases not matched to a gene: 6. The CDR3 covers 14 residues. Germline V CDR1 and CDR2: MNHEY, SVGAGI. The CDR3 sequence is CASGGQGAWNEQFF. The CDR3 coding sequence is TGTGCCAGCGGGGGACAGGGGGCTTGGAATGAGCAGTTCTTC.

The rearrangement joins TRBV7-2 to TRBJ2-7, with 10 bases matching TRBD2. Germline CDR1 and CDR2: SGHTA and FQGNSA. V lost 3 bases, J lost 7 bases, and 9 bases stayed unmatched. The length of the CDR3 is 15 residues. CDR3 sequence: CASSFRTSGRGEQYF. The CDR3 bases are TGTGCCAGCAGCTTTAGGACTAGCGGAAGGGGGGAGCAGTACTTC.

The rearrangement joins TRBV5-4 to TRBJ2-1, with 10 bases matching TRBD2. The length of the CDR3 is 16 residues. CDR1 SGHNT and CDR2 YYREEE come from the germline V gene (reference sequence). The trim removed 5 bases at V and 3 bases at J, leaving 8 bases unmatched. CDR3 DNA: TGTGCCAGCAGTTTCACTAGCGGGACCTTCTACAATGAGCAGTTCTTC. It translates to CASSFTSGTFYNEQFF.

V and J are TRBV3-1 (or the pseudogene TRBV3-2) and TRBJ2-5, with 8 bases that match TRBD2. The CDR3 runs to 14 residues. V lost 0 bases, J lost 4 bases, and 1 base stayed unmatched. In germline, CDR1 is LGHDT, CDR2 YNNKEL (reference sequence). This CDR3 reads CASSQDRGGETQYF. Written as DNA, the CDR3 is TGTGCCAGCAGCCAAGATCGGGGGGGAGAGACCCAGTACTTC.

This clone was seen more than once but under ten times. The chain employs TRBV6-2 or TRBV6-3 and TRBJ1-2; 8 positions agree with TRBD1. The CDR3 spans 16 residues. The germline V gene encodes CDR1 MNHEY and CDR2 SVGEGT. V was pared by 0 bases and J by 5 bases, with 8 bases of the junction left unmatched. CDR3 sequence: CASSYSWNRGAYGYTF. The CDR3 bases are TGTGCCAGCAGTTACTCGTGGAACAGGGGGGCGTATGGCTACACCTTC.

The V call is TRBV4-2, the J call TRBJ2-7; weak D call: TRBD2 (5 bases). Trimming pared 4 bases from V and 4 bases from J, leaving 20 bases between. CDR1 is LGHNA, CDR2 YNFKEQ, per germline. The CDR3 length is 16 residues. The DNA of the CDR3 is TGTGCCAGCAGCCGCGAAGTAGGCGGGTCATCATACGAGCAGTACTTC. As protein: CASSREVGGSSYEQYF.

This chain uses TRBV2 with TRBJ1-5; 7 bases fit TRBD1. The CDR3 is 14 residues long. CDR1 SNHLY and CDR2 FYNNEI come from the germline V gene. The trim removed 6 bases at V and 2 bases at J, leaving 4 bases unmatched. CDR3: CASRRDSRNQPQHF. The CDR3, as DNA: TGTGCCAGCAGGAGGGACAGCCGCAATCAGCCCCAGCATTTT.

The rearrangement links TRBV30 to TRBJ2-5, with a possible D match to TRBD2 (6 bases). The CDR3 has 15 residues. The V gene's germline CDR1 is GTSNPN and CDR2 SVGIG (reference sequence). The germline V and J ends were trimmed by 0 bases and 2 bases, with 13 bases remaining between them. The CDR3 region has the DNA TGTGCCTGGAGTGTGGGTGGGAGGAAGCAAGAGACCCAGTACTTC. Translating gives CAWSVGGRKQETQYF.

The chain is built from TRBV6-6 and TRBJ2-7; perhaps TRBD1 as D (5 bases). The CDR3 is 16 residues long. Per germline, CDR1 MNHNY and CDR2 SVGAGI (reference sequence). With 10 bases removed from V and 4 bases from J, the gap between germline ends came to 26 bases. CDR3 bases: TGTGCCACCTCACCGCCAGGGAATGCCGCCCAATACGAGCAGTACTTC. This encodes CATSPPGNAAQYEQYF.

This chain uses TRBV2 with TRBJ1-1, with 9 bases aligning to TRBD1. CDR1 is SNHLY and CDR2 is FYNNEI in the germline V gene. The ends lost 4 bases at V and 5 bases at J; junction bases unmatched: 5. CDR3 length: 14 residues. The CDR3 is CASSGGTGRTEAFF. The CDR3 DNA reads as TGTGCCAGCAGTGGAGGGACAGGGAGGACTGAAGCTTTCTTT.

Written as DNA, the CDR3 is TGTGCCAGTAGTACCACGACTAGCGGGAGGCCCAATGAGCAGTTCTTC. Its protein is CASSTTTSGRPNEQFF. The chain links TRBV19 to TRBJ2-1, with 13 bases matching TRBD2. The CDR3 sequence is 16 residues long. The junction had 6 bases not matched to a gene; V was cut back by 4 bases and J by 6 bases. Per the germline V gene, CDR1 is LNHDA and CDR2 is SQIVND (reference sequence).

J is TRBJ1-6 and V is TRBV6-5; 9 bases are shared with TRBD1. This CDR3 comprises 14 residues. Trimming at V came to 7 bases and at J to 7 bases, leaving 5 bases not matched to a gene. Germline CDR1 reads MNHEY; CDR2 reads SVGAGI. CDR3 nucleotide sequence: TGTGCCAGCACTGGACAGGGGAACAATTCACCCCTCCACTTT. This codes for CASTGQGNNSPLHF.

The genes are TRBV6-6 and TRBJ2-7; possible D gene TRBD2, 6 bases. Trimming left V 1 base short and J 4 bases short, with 11 bases between. This CDR3 is built from 14 residues. Per the germline V gene, CDR1 is MNHNY and CDR2 is SVGAGI (reference sequence). The CDR3 DNA reads TGTGCCAGCAGTTACTTGAGTAGCGGTTACGAGCAGTACTTC. This gives the protein CASSYLSSGYEQYF.

This clone was detected a few times. The rearrangement uses TRBV5-4 and TRBJ2-1; 7 bases match TRBD2. This CDR3 spans 17 amino acids. The germline gives CDR1 SGHNT, CDR2 YYREEE (reference sequence). With 4 bases clipped from V and 4 bases from J, the junction kept 14 bases outside the gene matches. The chain's CDR3 is CASSGGGTAVVYNEQFF. CDR3 in DNA: TGTGCCAGCAGCGGGGGGGGGACTGCGGTCGTTTACAATGAGCAGTTCTTC.

The V and J genes are TRBV5-1 and TRBJ1-4, with TRBD1 as a possible D gene (6 bases). The ends were cut back, 4 bases at V and 3 bases at J, with 10 bases in the middle. In germline, CDR1 is SGHRS, CDR2 YFSETQ. The CDR3 runs to 14 residues. The CDR3 loop reads CASSRQEANEKLFF. CDR3 nucleotides: TGCGCCAGCAGCCGACAGGAGGCTAATGAAAAACTGTTTTTT.

V gene TRBV2 combines with J gene TRBJ2-4; 8 bases map to TRBD1. Germline V gene data show CDR1 as SNHLY and CDR2 as FYNNEI. Trimming cost V 4 bases and J 9 bases; bases outside gene matches: 11. The CDR3 contains 15 residues. CDR3 bases: TGTGCCAGCAGTGGGGGCAGGGGGCGAATCTTCATTCAGTACTTC. As protein: CASSGGRGRIFIQYF.

The rearrangement links TRBV15 to TRBJ2-5; TRBD2 aligns across 8 bases. The CDR3 consists of 16 residues. The germline V gene encodes CDR1 LNHNV and CDR2 YYDKDF (reference sequence). J lost 5 bases, V lost 6 bases, and 14 bases had no gene match. The CDR3 reads CATSKELASGFETQYF. The CDR3 nucleotides read TGTGCCACCAGTAAGGAGTTGGCTAGCGGGTTCGAGACCCAGTACTTC.

The chain recombines TRBV27 with TRBJ2-1; 8 positions match TRBD1. The CDR3 length is 16 residues. After removal of 6 bases from V and 5 bases from J, the junction contained 12 bases not matched to a gene. Germline assignment: CDR1 MNHEY and CDR2 SMNVEV (reference sequence). The CDR3 sequence is CASSRPFQGADNEQFF. DNA for the CDR3: TGTGCCAGCAGCCGACCGTTTCAGGGGGCCGACAATGAGCAGTTCTTC.

The chain joins TRBV16 to TRBJ2-3; D might be TRBD2 (6 bases). Trimming removed 0 bases at V and 0 bases at J, with 13 bases between. The CDR3 is made up of 17 amino acids. Germline V lookup: CDR1 KGHSY, CDR2 FQNENV. The DNA of the CDR3 is TGTGCCAGCAGCCAATCCGGGCTAGCGAGTAGCACAGATACGCAGTATTTT. This codes for CASSQSGLASSTDTQYF.

J is TRBJ1-1 and V is TRBV29-1; TRBD1 agrees at 7 bases. V gave up 6 bases and J gave up 3 bases; unmatched junction bases: 16. CDR1 and CDR2 from the germline V gene are SQVTM and ANQGSEA. The CDR3 is made up of 16 amino acids. Written as DNA, the CDR3 is TGCAGCGTGGCTAAGGGGGCGGTCAACGGGTACACTGAAGCTTTCTTT. It yields the protein CSVAKGAVNGYTEAFF.

The rearrangement links TRBV9 to TRBJ1-6; D is undetermined. The CDR3 spans 13 residues. The germline V gene has CDR1 SGDLS and CDR2 YYNGEE. V lost 4 bases, J lost 9 bases, and 11 bases lay in between. CDR3 bases: TGTGCCAGCAGCCAGCGCGAGGGTTCACCCCTCCACTTT. This gives the protein CASSQREGSPLHF.

The rearrangement joins TRBV7-9 to TRBJ2-3, with a tentative D call TRBD1 (5 bases). Germline V gene lookup returns CDR1 SEHNR and CDR2 FQNEAQ (reference sequence). This CDR3 has 15 amino acids. The V end was cut by 0 bases, the J end by 4 bases, with 11 bases between. The CDR3: CASSLAPGLADTQYF. CDR3 DNA sequence: TGTGCCAGCAGCTTAGCGCCAGGGCTAGCAGATACGCAGTATTTT. The full variable domain, its missing parts supplied by reference TRBV7-9 and TRBJ2-3, is DTGVSQNPRHKITKRGQNVTFRCDPISEHNRLYWYRQTLGQGPEFLTYFQNEAQLEKSRLLSDRFSAERPKGSFSTLEIQRTEQGDSAMYLCASSLAPGLADTQYFGPGTRLTVL.

This clone was observed once. The DNA for the CDR3 is TGTGCCAGCTTGCGACTAGGGGATTTCGAGCAGTACTTC. Translation gives CASLRLGDFEQYF. The J gene is TRBJ2-7, the V gene TRBV28, with D perhaps matching TRBD2 (6 bases). Germline loops: CDR1 MDHEN, CDR2 SYDVKM. The germline V and J ends were trimmed by 8 bases and 6 bases, with 17 bases remaining between them. This CDR3 has 13 residues.

The chain carries TRBV28 and TRBJ2-1, with TRBD2 matching 7 bases. Trimming took 6 bases from V and 0 from J; bases not matched to a gene: 11. This CDR3 is built from 17 residues. Germline assignment: CDR1 MDHEN and CDR2 SYDVKM. CDR3 bases: TGTGCCAGCAGCCTAGACCCTGGACTAGGCTCCTACAATGAGCAGTTCTTC. Translated, it gives CASSLDPGLGSYNEQFF.

This clone showed up just a few times. CDR3 residues: CASRKRETSTDTQYF. The CDR3, as DNA: TGTGCCAGTAGGAAGCGGGAAACTAGCACAGATACGCAGTATTTT. The chain couples TRBV19 to TRBJ2-3; 7 positions agree with TRBD2. The CDR3 runs to 15 residues. The germline V gene encodes CDR1 LNHDA and CDR2 SQIVND (reference sequence). The junction had 6 bases not matched to a gene; V was cut back by 6 bases and J by 0 bases.

V is TRBV12-3 or TRBV12-4 and J is TRBJ2-3; D remains unclear. The V gene lost 7 bases and the J gene lost 0 bases, with 5 bases spanning the gap. The CDR3 totals 12 residues. CDR3 amino acids: CASTFSTDTQYF. CDR3 nucleotides: TGTGCCAGCACCTTTAGCACAGATACGCAGTATTTT.